The 24 T cell receptor beta chains given below trace back to one sample, sequenced in a study of graft-versus-host responses after intestinal transplantation listed by TCRdb under 2021. Read against the paper, the sample's time point label means: cells obtained before transplantation from donor or recipient. The library relied on the immunoSEQ multiplex PCR assay. Here the immuneACCESS table is served through TCRdb, limited to in-frame sequences with V and J called. Missing clones are a known gap in these copies; in checked studies unresolved V genes cover under half, and the rest lacks a known reason. For this sample the table gives about 70,000 clones, of which over 85% were detected only once. The leading ten clones occupy around 0.56% of the sample. These receptors' antigens are unknown. The sample was unstimulated CD8+ T cells sorted from spleen or lymph node cells, taken before intestinal transplant. The receptors derive from a human donor who received an intestinal transplant.

This clone was counted a single time. The rearrangement links TRBV10-3 to TRBJ2-1, with 9 bases fitting TRBD2. Germline assignment: CDR1 ENHRY and CDR2 SYGVKD. With V trimmed by 4 bases and J by 4 bases, 5 bases remained unmatched. This CDR3 contains 15 residues. CDR3 DNA: TGTGCCATCAGTGTGACTAGCGGTACTTACAATGAGCAGTTCTTC. It encodes CAISVTSGTYNEQFF.

This clone was counted once. The J gene is TRBJ2-1, the V gene TRBV30; TRBD2 matches at 12 bases. CDR3 length: 14 amino acids. CDR1 and CDR2 from the germline V gene are GTSNPN and SVGIG (reference sequence). The V and J ends lost 5 bases and 7 bases, in that order; junction bases with no gene match: 6. CDR3 protein: CAWGRLAGVNEQFF. The CDR3, as DNA: TGTGCCTGGGGAAGACTAGCGGGAGTAAATGAGCAGTTCTTC.

The chain is built from TRBV7-6 and TRBJ2-7; 8 bases align to TRBD1. Germline V gives CDR1 SGHVS, CDR2 FNYEAQ. CDR3 length: 14 amino acids. V was clipped by 6 bases and J by 6 bases; unmatched bases: 10. The CDR3 here is CASRAGGEYGEQYF. The CDR3 DNA sequence: TGTGCCAGCAGGGCAGGGGGCGAGTACGGCGAGCAGTACTTC.

This clone came up once. The chain combines TRBV27 with TRBJ1-1, with D unclear. Germline CDR1 is MNHEY and CDR2 is SMNVEV (reference sequence). Trimming removed 3 bases at V and 4 bases at J, with 9 bases between. The CDR3 loop spans 13 amino acids. The CDR3 DNA is TGTGCCAGCAGTTTTAGTATCGCCACTGAAGCTTTCTTT. As protein: CASSFSIATEAFF.

The sample holds one count of this clone. The V call is TRBV5-6, the J call TRBJ2-1; weak D call: TRBD2 (5 bases). Germline CDR1 SGHDT, CDR2 YYEEEE. The germline V and J ends were trimmed by 3 bases and 6 bases, with 13 bases remaining between them. The CDR3 is 14 amino acids. CDR3: CASSSMGEGNEQFF. Here the CDR3 DNA reads TGTGCCAGCAGCTCCATGGGAGAGGGCAATGAGCAGTTCTTC.

The chain has TRBV27 and TRBJ2-7, with D perhaps TRBD2 (6 bases). Trimming took off 3 bases at V and 3 bases at J, with 12 bases between the two ends. The CDR3 runs to 14 residues. The germline V gene encodes CDR1 MNHEY and CDR2 SMNVEV (reference sequence). The CDR3 nucleotides are TGTGCCAGCAGTTTTGGAGGGGCGATCTACGAGCAGTACTTC. The encoded protein is CASSFGGAIYEQYF.

In this sample, this clone turned up once. The chain links TRBV27 to TRBJ2-7; 8 bases are shared with TRBD2. This CDR3 contains 18 residues. With V trimmed by 1 base and J by 5 bases, 16 bases remained unmatched. Germline V gives CDR1 MNHEY, CDR2 SMNVEV (reference sequence). The CDR3 sequence is CASSLLGGGLGGFDEQYF. The CDR3 coding sequence is TGTGCCAGCAGTTTATTGGGTGGGGGACTAGGGGGGTTCGACGAGCAGTACTTC.

This clone was recorded only once. The CDR3 is CASSLEQGSYEQYF. The CDR3 DNA follows: TGTGCCAGCAGCCTTGAACAGGGCTCCTACGAGCAGTACTTC. The chain employs TRBV5-6 and TRBJ2-7, with D possibly TRBD1 on 6 matching bases. CDR1 is SGHDT and CDR2 is YYEEEE in the germline V gene. Trimming took 4 bases from V and 0 from J, leaving 11 bases between them. The CDR3 length is 14 residues.

The CDR3 DNA is TGCGCCAGCAGCCAAGCATTAGCGAACTACAATGAGCAGTTCTTC. It yields the protein CASSQALANYNEQFF. The chain has TRBV4-1 and TRBJ2-1; D may be TRBD2 (5 bases). The V and J ends lost 1 base and 3 bases respectively, with 10 bases between them. The CDR3 loop spans 15 amino acids. Germline values: CDR1 MGHRA, CDR2 YSYEKL.

DNA of the CDR3: TGTGCCAGCAGTGACAGGGGCGAGACTAGCGGGAGAAGTACAGATACGCAGTATTTT. The encoded protein is CASSDRGETSGRSTDTQYF. This chain joins TRBV2 and TRBJ2-3, with 12 bases fitting TRBD2. V lost 3 bases to trimming and J lost 3 bases; unmatched junction nucleotides: 13. Germline loops: CDR1 SNHLY, CDR2 FYNNEI. The length of the CDR3 is 19 residues.

The chain is built from TRBV2 and TRBJ2-7; 11 bases map to TRBD2. Germline V gene lookup returns CDR1 SNHLY and CDR2 FYNNEI. This CDR3 region has 12 residues. Losses at the gene ends were 10 bases for V and 5 bases for J; bases not matched to a gene: 4. CDR3 nucleotide sequence: TGTGCCAACCTAGCGGGAGGTGACGAGCAGTACTTC. It encodes CANLAGGDEQYF.

The CDR3 loop reads CAKREGRMTEAFF. Here the CDR3 DNA reads TGTGCCAAAAGAGAGGGGCGGATGACTGAAGCTTTCTTT. This chain uses TRBV19 with TRBJ1-1; possibly TRBD1 for D (5 bases). Trimming left V 10 bases short and J 5 bases short, with 17 bases between. The CDR3 loop spans 13 amino acids. Germline-derived CDR1 and CDR2 are LNHDA and SQIVND (reference sequence).

The V and J genes are TRBV6-1 and TRBJ2-1; D tentatively fits TRBD1 or TRBD2 (5 bases each). Trimming left V 10 bases short and J 0 bases short, with 10 bases between. This CDR3 contains 13 residues. CDR1 MNHNS and CDR2 SASEGT come from the germline V gene. Here the CDR3 reads CATRESSYNEQFF. For the CDR3, the DNA is TGTGCCACCAGGGAGAGCTCCTACAATGAGCAGTTCTTC.

This clone came up once. The chain is built from TRBV2 and TRBJ2-5; 8 bases are a match to TRBD2. Looked up from germline, CDR1 is SNHLY and CDR2 is FYNNEI. The CDR3 contains 14 residues. V shed 7 bases, J shed 0 bases, and the junction held 4 bases outside the gene matches. The CDR3 sequence is CASKPGGHQETQYF. The CDR3 nucleotides are TGTGCCAGCAAGCCGGGGGGGCACCAAGAGACCCAGTACTTC.

V is TRBV7-6 and J is TRBJ1-4, with D tentatively TRBD1 (6 bases). This CDR3 is built from 17 residues. V lost 5 bases, J lost 0 bases, and 16 bases lay in between. CDR1 is SGHVS and CDR2 is FNYEAQ in the germline V gene. CDR3 in DNA: TGTGCCAGCAGCCACCACAGGGACGGGACAACTAATGAAAAACTGTTTTTT. Protein sequence: CASSHHRDGTTNEKLFF.

In its sample, this clone was seen a few times. This chain connects TRBV2 to TRBJ2-2; TRBD2 aligns across 8 bases. Germline values: CDR1 SNHLY, CDR2 FYNNEI. Trimming at V came to 8 bases and at J to 5 bases, leaving 28 bases not matched to a gene. The CDR3 is 21 residues long. The CDR3 loop is CASGGLTGTHPGGVVTGELFF. The CDR3 nucleotides are TGTGCCAGCGGGGGACTAACCGGGACCCACCCGGGAGGGGTTGTGACCGGGGAGCTGTTTTTT.

V usage is TRBV7-9 and J usage is TRBJ2-1; D is possibly TRBD2 (6 bases). Germline CDR1 is SEHNR and CDR2 is FQNEAQ (reference sequence). The CDR3 contains 17 residues. V was clipped by 3 bases and J by 0 bases, with 15 bases between them. CDR3: CASSFHPSDSSYNEQFF. For the CDR3, the DNA is TGTGCCAGCAGCTTCCACCCTAGCGACAGCTCCTACAATGAGCAGTTCTTC.

The chain employs TRBV5-6 and TRBJ1-6; D gene uncertain. The germline CDR1 and CDR2 sequences are SGHDT and YYEEEE. The germline V and J ends were trimmed by 4 bases and 5 bases, with 10 bases remaining between them. This CDR3 has 14 amino acids. The CDR3 is CASSLPSDNSPLHF. CDR3 in DNA: TGTGCCAGCAGCCTTCCATCAGATAATTCACCCCTCCACTTT. The full variable domain, its missing parts supplied by reference TRBV5-6 and TRBJ1-6, is DAGVTQSPTHLIKTRGQQVTLRCSPKSGHDTVSWYQQALGQGPQFIFQYYEEEERQRGNFPDRFSGHQFPNYSSELNVNALLLGDSALYLCASSLPSDNSPLHFGNGTRLTVT.

The chain carries TRBV29-1 and TRBJ2-3; TRBD1 matches 10 bases. The CDR3 runs 15 residues. CDR1 is SQVTM, CDR2 ANQGSEA, per germline. Written as DNA, the CDR3 is TGCAGTACGACAGGGGGCGGGATCCCCACAGATACGCAGTATTTT. Its protein is CSTTGGGIPTDTQYF.

The genes are TRBV18 and TRBJ2-2; 8 nucleotides align to TRBD1. The CDR3 consists of 15 residues. Germline CDR1 KGHSH, CDR2 LQKENI. J gave up 3 bases and V 3 bases, and 3 bases lay outside the gene matches. The CDR3 loop reads CASSPGQAYTGELFF. CDR3 bases: TGTGCCAGCTCACCGGGACAGGCCTACACCGGGGAGCTGTTTTTT.

The chain carries TRBV5-1 and TRBJ1-1; D ambiguous. Germline values: CDR1 SGHRS, CDR2 YFSETQ. The CDR3 is 13 residues long. V lost 5 bases and J lost 0, with 8 bases in between. The CDR3 region has the DNA TGCGCCAGCAGTGGGAGCTTGAACACTGAAGCTTTCTTT. As protein: CASSGSLNTEAFF.

The gene calls are TRBV13 and TRBJ2-1; no firm D call. The CDR3 runs to 15 residues. Germline lookup yields CDR1 PRHDT and CDR2 FYEKMQ (reference sequence). With 1 base removed from V and 7 bases from J, the gap between germline ends came to 14 bases. This CDR3 reads CASSLALVPHNEQFF. The CDR3 nucleotides read TGTGCCAGCAGCTTAGCGCTAGTCCCCCATAATGAGCAGTTCTTC. Using reference TRBV13 and TRBJ2-1 for the parts outside the CDR3, the full variable domain is AAGVIQSPRHLIKEKRETATLKCYPIPRHDTVYWYQQGPGQDPQFLISFYEKMQSDKGSIPDRFSAQQFSDYHSELNMSSLELGDSALYFCASSLALVPHNEQFFGPGTRLTVL.

The chain employs TRBV5-8 and TRBJ2-7; D is possibly TRBD1 (5 bases). Germline loops: CDR1 SGHTS, CDR2 YDEGEE. V was shortened by 0 bases and J by 3 bases, with 7 bases between the two germline ends. The CDR3 runs to 13 residues. CDR3 loop: CASSLDQGYEQYF. The CDR3 bases are TGTGCCAGCAGCTTGGACCAGGGCTACGAGCAGTACTTC. Combining the CDR3 with reference TRBV5-8 and TRBJ2-7 gives the whole variable domain EAGVTQSPTHLIKTRGQQATLRCSPISGHTSVYWYQQALGLGLQFLLWYDEGEERNRGNFPPRFSGRQFPNYSSELNVNALELEDSALYLCASSLDQGYEQYFGPGTRLTVT.

J is TRBJ2-1 and V is TRBV6-1; TRBD2 matches at 7 bases. V shed 7 bases, J shed 2 bases, and the junction held 2 bases outside the gene matches. Germline lookup yields CDR1 MNHNS and CDR2 SASEGT. The CDR3 consists of 13 residues. The CDR3 sequence is CASTSGAYNEQFF. The CDR3 bases are TGTGCCAGCACTAGCGGTGCCTACAATGAGCAGTTCTTC.